This is a list of T cell receptor beta chains from one sample in a study of CD8+CD57+ T cells in acquired aplastic anemia. TCRdb ran MiXCR on the reads and lists one entry per CDR3 protein. This table holds fewer than 200,000 distinct CDR3 sequences, around half found once. Sequenced sample: sorted CD4+, CD8+, or CD8+CD57+ T cells (not recorded which) from PBMCs. Receptors were obtained from a human donor with aplastic anemia. Each CDR3 is given without its conserved first and last residue.

v_call,j_call,cdr3_aa
TRBV29-1,TRBJ1-1,SVVGPNTEAF
TRBV7-9,TRBJ1-2,ASSLGRGRGYT
TRBV15,TRBJ1-5,ATSKGNQPQH
TRBV14,TRBJ2-1,ASSHLRTSASNEQF
TRBV3-1,TRBJ1-1,ASSSVQARAEAF
TRBV7-9,TRBJ1-5,ASSFGQGSNQPQH
TRBV6-1,TRBJ2-7,ASSRDGNYEQY
TRBV6-2/TRBV6-3,TRBJ2-1,ASSYSKATQGYEQF
TRBV6-5,TRBJ2-7,ASSSPPTGGYEQC
TRBV5-1,TRBJ1-5,ASSPEGYQPQH
TRBV15,TRBJ1-6,ATIRGRNSSLH
TRBV7-9,TRBJ2-3,ASSPDTADTQY
TRBV18,TRBJ1-1,ASSPSQGGVEAF
TRBV12-3/TRBV12-4,TRBJ1-1,ASSLDEDTEAF
TRBV7-7,TRBJ2-7,ASSRDPSNEQY
TRBV7-3,TRBJ1-4,ASSPRRVGNEKLF
TRBV10-3,TRBJ2-5,AISEFRETQY
TRBV19,TRBJ1-1,ASSIGAGLTEAF
TRBV20-1,TRBJ2-5,SARARLTRTYQETQY
TRBV2,TRBJ2-7,ASRPLAGGPYEQY
TRBV19,TRBJ1-1,ASSVIGGNTEAF
TRBV29-1,TRBJ1-2,SVALRGYT
TRBV7-9,TRBJ2-7,ASSSEVGSYEQH
TRBV2,TRBJ1-1,ASRTDRNTEAF
TRBV19,TRBJ2-1,ASRLAGNTF
TRBV2,TRBJ2-7,ARGAGGTTYEQY